A single sample gave rise to the 9 T cell receptor beta chains below, sequenced in a study of blood T cell repertoires in COVID-19. The method was immunoSEQ multiplex PCR; TCRdb's version includes in-frame clones alone and lacks a portion of them. The data hold approximately 99,000 clones, with approximately 79% observed a single time. Sequences were obtained from peripheral blood. The receptors stem from an elderly woman with active or convalescent COVID-19.

J is TRBJ2-1 and V is TRBV14, with 7 bases fitting TRBD2. This CDR3 has 14 amino acids. The trim removed 0 bases at V and 7 bases at J, leaving 3 bases unmatched. The germline CDR1 and CDR2 sequences are SGHDN and FVKESK. The CDR3 protein is CASSQDGRWNEQFF. The CDR3 region has the DNA TGTGCCAGCAGCCAAGACGGGAGGTGGAATGAGCAGTTCTTC.

This sequence joins TRBV28 and TRBJ2-4; a possible D gene is TRBD1 (5 bases). V lost 6 bases and J 6 bases, leaving 12 bases between the germline ends. This CDR3 spans 13 amino acids. Germline V gives CDR1 MDHEN, CDR2 SYDVKM. The DNA of the CDR3 is TGTGCCAGCAGCCAGGGTGGTGGAAACATTCAGTACTTC. It encodes CASSQGGGNIQYF.

The CDR3 nucleotides are TGTGCCAGCAGCCACCCTTCGGGGGGCCGCCTCTCCTACGAGCAGTACTTC. Translated, it gives CASSHPSGGRLSYEQYF. The chain combines TRBV4-2 with TRBJ2-7; weak D call: TRBD2 (7 bases). The CDR3 runs 17 residues. Germline CDR1 LGHNA, CDR2 YNFKEQ. Trimming pared 3 bases from V and 0 bases from J, leaving 18 bases between.

The chain uses TRBV5-1 and TRBJ2-3, with TRBD2 as a possible D gene (5 bases). Per the germline V gene, CDR1 is SGHRS and CDR2 is YFSETQ. V gave up 0 bases and J gave up 1 base, with 12 bases separating them. The CDR3 has 16 residues. CDR3 sequence: CASSLVPTIGTDTQYF. Here the CDR3 DNA reads TGCGCCAGCAGCTTGGTCCCGACTATAGGCACAGATACGCAGTATTTT. Looking up the rest from reference TRBV5-1 and TRBJ2-3 gives the full variable domain: KAGVTQTPRYLIKTRGQQVTLSCSPISGHRSVSWYQQTPGQGLQFLFEYFSETQRNKGNFPGRFSGRQFSNSRSEMNVSTLELGDSALYLCASSLVPTIGTDTQYFGPGTRLTVL.

CDR3 coding DNA: TGTGCCTGGGAACGGGCGGACAGGGGGTCTGAAGCTTTCTTT. Its protein product is CAWERADRGSEAFF. The rearrangement uses TRBV30 and TRBJ1-1; 10 positions match TRBD1. This CDR3 has 14 residues. CDR1 and CDR2 (germline): GTSNPN, SVGIG (reference sequence). V lost 5 bases and J lost 6; bases outside the gene matches: 9. Variable domain in full (rest from reference TRBV30 and TRBJ1-1): SQTIHQWPATLVQPVGSPLSLECTVEGTSNPNLYWYRQAAGRGLQLLFYSVGIGQISSEVPQNLSASRPQDRQFILSSKKLLLSDSGFYLCAWERADRGSEAFFGQGTRLTVV.

The genes are TRBV3-1 (or the pseudogene TRBV3-2) and TRBJ1-2; 10 positions match TRBD1. This CDR3 comprises 14 residues. The V and J ends lost 6 bases and 8 bases, in that order; junction bases with no gene match: 9. The germline CDR1 and CDR2 sequences are LGHDT and YNNKEL (reference sequence). The CDR3 protein is CASRRGQGIGGYTF. Written as DNA, the CDR3 is TGTGCCAGCAGACGGGGACAGGGGATCGGAGGCTACACCTTC.

The rearrangement uses TRBV11-1 and TRBJ2-7; D not resolved. Germline CDR1 is SGHAT and CDR2 is FQDESV (reference sequence). This CDR3 comprises 13 residues. The V gene lost 5 bases and the J gene lost 3 bases, with 11 bases spanning the gap. CDR3 residues: CASSLGRVYEQYF. CDR3 DNA: TGTGCCAGCAGCCTAGGACGGGTCTACGAGCAGTACTTC.

The chain carries TRBV19 and TRBJ2-4; D gene uncertain. CDR3 length: 14 amino acids. In germline, CDR1 is LNHDA, CDR2 SQIVND (reference sequence). V lost 5 bases to trimming and J lost 1 base, with 9 bases between them. In DNA form, the CDR3 reads TGTGCCAGTAGTGCAGGATCCGCCAAAAACATTCAGTACTTC. As protein: CASSAGSAKNIQYF.

The V gene is TRBV6-5, the J gene TRBJ2-2; the match to TRBD2 covers 9 bases. The germline CDR1 and CDR2 sequences are MNHEY and SVGAGI. V dropped 6 bases and J dropped 5; count of bases not matched to a gene: 7. The CDR3 covers 15 residues. The CDR3 sequence is CASRSSGTATGELFF. The CDR3 nucleotides read TGTGCCAGCAGGTCTAGCGGGACGGCTACCGGGGAGCTGTTTTTT.